This record covers a single TCR beta chain. No antigen is known for it. This record belongs to a study of blood T cells in healthy people across ages. The use of a sample-barcoded 5' primer and a J-beta primer mix characterized a second PCR of about 6 to 12 cycles. Every sample gave at least 2.5 million paired-end reads containing CDR3. TCRdb re-derived calls from the 5' RACE reads in MiXCR, one entry per CDR3 protein. The table records about 1 million distinct CDR3 sequences, 35% to 55% of them present only once. Trimming pared 2 bases from V and 2 bases from J, leaving 13 bases between. Germline CDR1 is KGHSY and CDR2 is FQNENV. This CDR3 has 15 amino acids. Points from the study as a whole: It was found that TCR beta diversity correlated strongly with the percentage of naive T cells.

The chain is built from TRBV16 and TRBJ2-7; maybe TRBD1 (6 bases). Sequencing was done on a sample of blood. This TCR derives from a woman aged 55-70 years in good health. The CDR3 DNA sequence: TGTGCCAGCAGCCAAGAGGCCAGGGGCCCCTACGAGCAGTACTTC. Protein: CASSQEARGPYEQYF.